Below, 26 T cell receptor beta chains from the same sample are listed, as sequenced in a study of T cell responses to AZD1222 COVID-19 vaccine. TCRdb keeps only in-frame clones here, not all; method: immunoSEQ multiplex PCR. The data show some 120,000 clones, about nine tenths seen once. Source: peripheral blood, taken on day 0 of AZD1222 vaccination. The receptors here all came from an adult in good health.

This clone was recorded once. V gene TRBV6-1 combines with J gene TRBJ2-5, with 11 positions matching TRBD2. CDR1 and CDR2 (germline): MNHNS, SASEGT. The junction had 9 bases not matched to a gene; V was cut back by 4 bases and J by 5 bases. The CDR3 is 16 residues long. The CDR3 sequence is CASSGSGTSGDETQYF. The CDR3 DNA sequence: TGTGCCAGCAGTGGATCCGGGACTAGCGGCGATGAGACCCAGTACTTC.

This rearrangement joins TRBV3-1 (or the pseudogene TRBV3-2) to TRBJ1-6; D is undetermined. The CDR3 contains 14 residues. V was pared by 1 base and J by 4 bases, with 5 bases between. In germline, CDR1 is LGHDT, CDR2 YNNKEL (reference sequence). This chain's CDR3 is CASSQAVYNSPLHF. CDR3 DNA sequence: TGTGCCAGCAGCCAAGCAGTGTATAATTCACCCCTCCACTTT.

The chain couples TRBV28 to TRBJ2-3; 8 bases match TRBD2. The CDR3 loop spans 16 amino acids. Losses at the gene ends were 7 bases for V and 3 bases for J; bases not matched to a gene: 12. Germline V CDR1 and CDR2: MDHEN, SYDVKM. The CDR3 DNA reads TGTGCCAGCACCCTTCCCTCCGGGGGGGGGACAGATACGCAGTATTTT. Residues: CASTLPSGGGTDTQYF.

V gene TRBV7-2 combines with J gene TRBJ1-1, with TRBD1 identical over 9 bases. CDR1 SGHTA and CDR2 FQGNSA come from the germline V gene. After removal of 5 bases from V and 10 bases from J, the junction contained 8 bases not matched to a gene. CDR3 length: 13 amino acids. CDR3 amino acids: CASSPTDRGGAFF. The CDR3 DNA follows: TGTGCCAGCAGCCCAACCGACAGGGGGGGAGCTTTCTTT.

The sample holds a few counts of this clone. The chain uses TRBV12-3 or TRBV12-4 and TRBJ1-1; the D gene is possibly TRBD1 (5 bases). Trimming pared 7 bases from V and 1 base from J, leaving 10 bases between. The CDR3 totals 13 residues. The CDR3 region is CASKMTANTEAFF. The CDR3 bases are TGTGCCAGCAAAATGACAGCGAACACTGAAGCTTTCTTT.

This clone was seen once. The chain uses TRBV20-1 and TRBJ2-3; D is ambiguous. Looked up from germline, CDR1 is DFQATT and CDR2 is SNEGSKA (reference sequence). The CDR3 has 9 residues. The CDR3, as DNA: TGCAGAACCACAGATACGCAGTATTTT. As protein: CRTTDTQYF.

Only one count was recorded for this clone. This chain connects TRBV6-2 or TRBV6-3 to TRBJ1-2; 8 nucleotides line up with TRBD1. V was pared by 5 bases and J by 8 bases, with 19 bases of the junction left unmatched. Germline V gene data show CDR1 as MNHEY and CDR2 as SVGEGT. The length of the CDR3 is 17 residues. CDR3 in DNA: TGTGCCAGCAGTCAACGAATCTCGACAGGGGCCCTTTGGGGCTACACCTTC. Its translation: CASSQRISTGALWGYTF.

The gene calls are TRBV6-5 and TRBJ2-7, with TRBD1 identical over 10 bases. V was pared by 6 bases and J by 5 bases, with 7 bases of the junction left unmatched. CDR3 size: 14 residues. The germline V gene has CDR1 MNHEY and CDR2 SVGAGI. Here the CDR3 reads CASRTGTGDNEQYF. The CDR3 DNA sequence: TGTGCCAGCAGGACCGGGACAGGGGACAACGAGCAGTACTTC.

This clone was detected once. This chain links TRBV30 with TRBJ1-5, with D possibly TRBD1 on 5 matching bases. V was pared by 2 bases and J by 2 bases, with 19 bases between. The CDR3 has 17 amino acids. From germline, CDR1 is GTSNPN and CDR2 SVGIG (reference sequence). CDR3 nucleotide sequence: TGTGCCTGGAGTCCTATGCAGGGAGGGGATGGCAATCAGCCCCAGCATTTT. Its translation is CAWSPMQGGDGNQPQHF.

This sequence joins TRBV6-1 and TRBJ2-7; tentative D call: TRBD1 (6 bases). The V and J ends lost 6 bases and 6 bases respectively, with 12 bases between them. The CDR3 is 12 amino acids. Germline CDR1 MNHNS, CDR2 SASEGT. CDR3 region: CASSRDNREQYF. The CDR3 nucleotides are TGTGCCAGCAGCCGGGACAATCGCGAGCAGTACTTC.

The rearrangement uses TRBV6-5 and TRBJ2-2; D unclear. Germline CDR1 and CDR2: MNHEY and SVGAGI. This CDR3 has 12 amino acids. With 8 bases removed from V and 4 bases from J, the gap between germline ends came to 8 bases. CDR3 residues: CASSPGTGELFF. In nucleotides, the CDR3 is TGTGCCAGCTCTCCCGGCACCGGGGAGCTGTTTTTT.

The CDR3 DNA follows: TGTGCCAGCAGCTTAGACGTCGTGAACACTGAAGCTTTCTTT. Encoded protein: CASSLDVVNTEAFF. The V and J genes are TRBV11-2 and TRBJ1-1; no clear D. The CDR3 loop spans 14 amino acids. In germline, CDR1 is SGHAT, CDR2 FQNNGV. Trimming took 0 bases from V and 0 from J, leaving 5 bases between them.

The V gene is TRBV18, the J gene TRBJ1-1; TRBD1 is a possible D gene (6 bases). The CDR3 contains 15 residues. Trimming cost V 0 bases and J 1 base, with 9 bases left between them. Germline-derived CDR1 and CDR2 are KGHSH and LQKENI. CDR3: CASSPPGQRNTEAFF. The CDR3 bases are TGTGCCAGCTCACCACCCGGACAGAGGAACACTGAAGCTTTCTTT.

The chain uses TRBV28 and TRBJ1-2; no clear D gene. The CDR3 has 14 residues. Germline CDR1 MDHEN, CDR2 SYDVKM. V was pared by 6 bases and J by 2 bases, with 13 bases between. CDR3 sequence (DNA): TGTGCCAGCAGAACCCATCGTTCAAACTATGGCTACACCTTC. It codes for CASRTHRSNYGYTF.

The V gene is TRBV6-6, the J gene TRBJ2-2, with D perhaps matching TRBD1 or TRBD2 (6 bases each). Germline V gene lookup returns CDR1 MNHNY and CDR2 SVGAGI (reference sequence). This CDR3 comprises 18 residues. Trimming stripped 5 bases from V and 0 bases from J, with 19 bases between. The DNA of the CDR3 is TGTGCCAGCAGTCCCCGAGGGGGGCCCCAACCGAACACCGGGGAGCTGTTTTTT. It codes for CASSPRGGPQPNTGELFF.

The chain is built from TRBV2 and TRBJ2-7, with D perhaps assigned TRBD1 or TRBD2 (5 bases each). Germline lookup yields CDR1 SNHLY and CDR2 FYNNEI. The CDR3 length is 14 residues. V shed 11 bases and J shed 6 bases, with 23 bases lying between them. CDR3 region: CAGIKGRGFTEQYF. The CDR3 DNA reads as TGTGCCGGAATCAAGGGACGGGGTTTTACCGAGCAGTACTTC.

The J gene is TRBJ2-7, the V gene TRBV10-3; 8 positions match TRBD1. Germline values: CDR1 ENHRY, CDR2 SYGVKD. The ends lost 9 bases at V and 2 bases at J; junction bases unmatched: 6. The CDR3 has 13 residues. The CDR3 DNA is TGTGCCATAGGGACAGGAGGGGCCTACGAGCAGTACTTC. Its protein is CAIGTGGAYEQYF.

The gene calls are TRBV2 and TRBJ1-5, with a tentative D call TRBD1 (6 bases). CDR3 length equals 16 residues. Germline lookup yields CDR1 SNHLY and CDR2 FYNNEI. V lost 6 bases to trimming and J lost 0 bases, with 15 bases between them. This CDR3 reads CASRGQNLYSNQPQHF. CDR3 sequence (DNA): TGTGCCAGCAGAGGACAGAACCTATATAGCAATCAGCCCCAGCATTTT. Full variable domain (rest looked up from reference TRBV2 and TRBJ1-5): EPEVTQTPSHQVTQMGQEVILRCVPISNHLYFYWYRQILGQKVEFLVSFYNNEISEKSEIFDDQFSVERPDGSNFTLKIRSTKLEDSAMYFCASRGQNLYSNQPQHFGDGTRLSIL.

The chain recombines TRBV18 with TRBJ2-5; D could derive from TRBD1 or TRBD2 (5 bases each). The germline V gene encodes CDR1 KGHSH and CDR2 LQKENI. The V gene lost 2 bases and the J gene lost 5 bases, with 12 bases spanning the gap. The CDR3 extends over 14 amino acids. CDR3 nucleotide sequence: TGTGCCAGCTCACCAACCCAGGGACGGGAGACCCAGTACTTC. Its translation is CASSPTQGRETQYF.

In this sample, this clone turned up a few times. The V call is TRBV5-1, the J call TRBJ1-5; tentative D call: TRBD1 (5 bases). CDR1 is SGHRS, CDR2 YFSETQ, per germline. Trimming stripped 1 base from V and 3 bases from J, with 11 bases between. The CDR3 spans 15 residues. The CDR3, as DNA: TGCGCCAGCAGCTTGTCTGGGGCCCTCAATCAGCCCCAGCATTTT. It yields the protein CASSLSGALNQPQHF.

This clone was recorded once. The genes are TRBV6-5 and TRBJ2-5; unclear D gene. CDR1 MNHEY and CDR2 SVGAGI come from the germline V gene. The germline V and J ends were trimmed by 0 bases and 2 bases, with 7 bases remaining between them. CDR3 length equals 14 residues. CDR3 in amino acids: CASSYSTRQETQYF. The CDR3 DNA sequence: TGTGCCAGCAGTTACTCGACCAGACAAGAGACCCAGTACTTC.

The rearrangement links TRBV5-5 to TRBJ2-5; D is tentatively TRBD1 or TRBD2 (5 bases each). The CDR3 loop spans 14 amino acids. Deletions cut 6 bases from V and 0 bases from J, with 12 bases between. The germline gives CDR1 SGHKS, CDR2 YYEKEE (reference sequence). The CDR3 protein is CASTPRDDQETQYF. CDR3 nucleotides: TGTGCCAGCACCCCCCGGGACGACCAAGAGACCCAGTACTTC.

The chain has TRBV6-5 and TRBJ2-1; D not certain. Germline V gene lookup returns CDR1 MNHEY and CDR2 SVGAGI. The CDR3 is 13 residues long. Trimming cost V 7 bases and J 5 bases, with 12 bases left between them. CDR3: CASTFAANNEQFF. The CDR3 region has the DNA TGTGCCAGCACCTTTGCCGCCAACAATGAGCAGTTCTTC.

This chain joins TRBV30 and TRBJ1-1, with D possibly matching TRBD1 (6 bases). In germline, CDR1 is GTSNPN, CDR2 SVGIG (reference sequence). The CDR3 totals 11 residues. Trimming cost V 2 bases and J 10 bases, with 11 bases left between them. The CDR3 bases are TGTGCCTGGAGTCTCCGGGGGCTAGCTTTCTTT. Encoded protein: CAWSLRGLAFF.

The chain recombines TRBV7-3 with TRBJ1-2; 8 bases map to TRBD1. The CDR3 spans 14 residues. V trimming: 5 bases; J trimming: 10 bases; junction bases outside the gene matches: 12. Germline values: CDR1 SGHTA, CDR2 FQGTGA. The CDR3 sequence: CASSQIGTGGVYTF. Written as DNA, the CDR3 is TGTGCCAGCAGCCAAATAGGGACAGGTGGTGTCTACACCTTC.

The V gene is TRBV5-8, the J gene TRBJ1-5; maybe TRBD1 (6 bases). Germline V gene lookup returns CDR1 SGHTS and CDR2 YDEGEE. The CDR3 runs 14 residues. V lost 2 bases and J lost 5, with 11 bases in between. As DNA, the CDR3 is TGTGCCAGCAGCTTAGGGGGTTTGCATCAGCCCCAGCATTTT. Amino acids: CASSLGGLHQPQHF.